This T cell receptor (beta chain) derives from a study of blood T cell repertoires in COVID-19. Germline-derived CDR1 and CDR2 are SEHNR and FQNEAQ (reference sequence). V trimming: 6 bases; J trimming: 5 bases; junction bases outside the gene matches: 6. The CDR3 sequence is 14 residues long. In the authors' workflow: Amplification of reference gene primers provided the estimated nucleated cell counts. The repertoire was sequenced with immunoSEQ multiplex PCR; TCRdb's copy has only in-frame clones and lacks some. The V and J calls and clone size come from that table; D and trimming were worked out from the DNA. The table lists about 220,000 clones, roughly 87% of them singletons. Grouping used clinical history reported by participants in a survey and questionnaire. This clone occurred once.

This chain uses TRBV7-9 with TRBJ1-1, with TRBD1 identical over 10 bases. Sequencing was done on a sample of PBMCs or T cells enriched from blood (not recorded which). The receptor's source is a woman under 40 with acute COVID-19. The CDR3 DNA follows: TGTGCCAGCAGTCAGGGGACAGGGGATACTGAAGCTTTCTTT. The encoded protein is CASSQGTGDTEAFF. The whole variable domain, remainder taken from reference TRBV7-9 and TRBJ1-1, is DTGVSQNPRHKITKRGQNVTFRCDPISEHNRLYWYRQTLGQGPEFLTYFQNEAQLEKSRLLSDRFSAERPKGSFSTLEIQRTEQGDSAMYLCASSQGTGDTEAFFGQGTRLTVV.